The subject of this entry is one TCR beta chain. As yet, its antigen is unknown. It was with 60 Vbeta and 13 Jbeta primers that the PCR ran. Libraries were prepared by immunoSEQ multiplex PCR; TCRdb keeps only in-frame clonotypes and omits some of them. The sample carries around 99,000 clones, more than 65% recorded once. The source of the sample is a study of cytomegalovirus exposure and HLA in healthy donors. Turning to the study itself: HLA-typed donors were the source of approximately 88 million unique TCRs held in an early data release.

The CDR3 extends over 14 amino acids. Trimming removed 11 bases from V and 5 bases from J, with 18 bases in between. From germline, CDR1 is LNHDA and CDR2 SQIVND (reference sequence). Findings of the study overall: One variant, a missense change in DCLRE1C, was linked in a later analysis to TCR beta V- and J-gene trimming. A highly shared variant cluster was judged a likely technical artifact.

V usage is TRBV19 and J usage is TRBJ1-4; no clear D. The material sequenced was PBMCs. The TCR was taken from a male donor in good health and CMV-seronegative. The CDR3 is CASTRRDKNEKLFF. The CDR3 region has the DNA TGTGCCTCGACCCGGAGGGATAAAAATGAAAAACTGTTTTTT.